This T cell receptor beta chain appears in the sequencing data of a study of T cell clonality in common variable immunodeficiency. Points from the study as a whole: Fewer deletions and N-nucleotide insertions were reportedly seen in common variable immunodeficiency TCR beta sequences. What drives increased CVID clonality needs T cell subpopulation sequencing.

The CDR3 loop spans 12 amino acids. J gave up 6 bases and V 2 bases, and 4 bases lay outside the gene matches. CDR1 is DFQATT, CDR2 SNEGSKA, per germline (reference sequence). Clones were read by immunoSEQ multiplex PCR, and TCRdb kept only the in-frame ones, dropping some. The repertoire consists of 30,000 to 40,000 clones, none detected only once. This clone was observed at least ten times. Its antigen is still unknown. Coverage ceases 3 residues before the CDR3 finishes, and the germline J gene fills in the end. The sequence came from a person aged 18 to 69 in good health. The sequencing input was peripheral blood mononuclear cells. This chain joins TRBV20-1 and TRBJ2-7; 7 bases line up with TRBD2. The covered CDR3 bases are TGCAGTGCTAGACCGAGCGGGGTCGAG. Translation gives CSARPSGVE. The whole CDR3 sequence is CSARPSGVEQYF.